The sequence of this T cell receptor beta chain was determined in a study of post-analysis software for immune sequencing data. General study points: Controls significantly exceeded multiple sclerosis patients in normalized Chao1 diversity. Patients used about five TRBV segments, including TRBV5-6, TRBV5-1 and TRBV20-1, more often than controls.

Only a few counts were recorded for this clonotype. What it binds is unknown. This CDR3 region has 14 residues. Trimming removed 0 bases from V and 6 bases from J, with 12 bases in between. The V gene's germline CDR1 is SGHDT and CDR2 YYEEEE. The TCR beta cDNA libraries carried unique molecular identifiers. TCRdb independently ran MiXCR on the PCR reads; one entry per CDR3 protein. Here the sample spans fewer than 850,000 distinct CDR3 sequences, roughly 27% being singletons. J is TRBJ1-1 and V is TRBV5-6, with D maybe TRBD1 (6 bases). The clonotype originates from a girl aged 10-17 years with multiple sclerosis. The sequencing input was blood. CDR3 in DNA: TGTGCCAGCAGCTTGGCAGGGGTTCGCGCTGAAGCTTTCTTT. The encoded protein is CASSLAGVRAEAFF.